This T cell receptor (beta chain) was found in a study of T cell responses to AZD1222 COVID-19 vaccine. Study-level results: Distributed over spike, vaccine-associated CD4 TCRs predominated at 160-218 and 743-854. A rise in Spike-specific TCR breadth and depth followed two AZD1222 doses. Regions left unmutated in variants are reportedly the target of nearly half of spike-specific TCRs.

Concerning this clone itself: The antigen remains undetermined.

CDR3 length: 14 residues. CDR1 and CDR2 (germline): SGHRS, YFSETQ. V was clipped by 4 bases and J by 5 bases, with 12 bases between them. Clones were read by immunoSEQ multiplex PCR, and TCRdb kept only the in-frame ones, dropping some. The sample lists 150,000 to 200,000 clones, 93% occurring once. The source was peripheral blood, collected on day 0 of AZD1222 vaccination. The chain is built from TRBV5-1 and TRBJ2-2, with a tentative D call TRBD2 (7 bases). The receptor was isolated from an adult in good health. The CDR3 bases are TGCGCCAGCAGCCGGACTAGGGGGACCGGGGAGCTGTTTTTT. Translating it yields CASSRTRGTGELFF.